This is a list of T cell receptor beta chains from one sample in a study of T cells in Graves' hyperthyroidism and ophthalmopathy. MiXCR was run by TCRdb on the multiplex PCR reads, yielding one entry per CDR3 protein. This table has a few hundred thousand distinct CDR3 sequences, over 10% appearing once. The sample was blood. Receptors were obtained from a woman aged 18 to 35 with Graves' hyperthyroidism. CDR3s include the opening cysteine and the closing phenylalanine or tryptophan. Fields, in order: V gene, J gene, clone size, D gene, CDR3 protein, CDR3 DNA. A D gene is named only where the DNA matches it firmly. Part of the rows lack a size; the others show once, few, many or a class for expanded clones.

V: TRBV7-3; J: TRBJ1-3; size: many; D: TRBD1; CDR3: CASSHGTDGNTIYF; DNA: TGTGCCAGCAGCCACGGGACAGATGGAAACACCATATATTTT
V: TRBV5-6; J: TRBJ1-1; size: many; D: NA; CDR3: CASSFENTEAFF; DNA: TGTGCCAGCAGCTTTGAGAACACTGAAGCTTTCTTT
V: TRBV6-2/TRBV6-3; J: TRBJ2-3; size: few; D: NA; CDR3: CASSPPDRYTDTQYF; DNA: TGTGCCAGCAGCCCTCCAGACAGATACACAGATACGCAGTATTTT
V: TRBV2; J: TRBJ1-4; size: many; D: NA; CDR3: CASTASAEEKLFF; DNA: TGTGCCAGCACAGCCTCGGCGGAAGAAAAACTGTTTTTT
V: TRBV11-3; J: TRBJ2-7; size: NA; D: TRBD2; CDR3: CASSVGLAGEREQYF; DNA: TGTGCCAGCAGCGTCGGACTAGCGGGAGAGCGCGAGCAGTACTTC
V: TRBV6-2/TRBV6-3; J: TRBJ2-7; size: many; D: NA; CDR3: CASIFYYTRDGAYEQYF; DNA: TGTGCCAGCATCTTCTATTATACGCGGGACGGAGCCTACGAGCAGTACTTC
V: TRBV2; J: TRBJ1-1; size: many; D: NA; CDR3: CASSDQGGAEAFF; DNA: TGTGCCAGCAGTGATCAGGGAGGGGCTGAAGCTTTCTTT
V: TRBV7-8; J: TRBJ2-7; size: many; D: NA; CDR3: CASSLATRGSYEQYF; DNA: TGTGCCAGCAGCTTAGCAACCCGGGGCTCCTACGAGCAGTACTTC
V: TRBV28; J: TRBJ2-5; size: many; D: TRBD2; CDR3: CASSLAGGQMETQYF; DNA: TGTGCCAGCAGTCTAGCGGGAGGGCAGATGGAGACCCAGTACTTC
V: TRBV6-1; J: TRBJ1-2; size: NA; D: NA; CDR3: CASGVGFNYGYTF; DNA: TGTGCCAGCGGAGTAGGGTTTAACTATGGCTACACCTTC
V: TRBV20-1; J: TRBJ2-7; size: many; D: NA; CDR3: CSARYQGYSYEQYF; DNA: TGCAGTGCTAGATATCAGGGGTACTCCTACGAGCAGTACTTC
V: TRBV7-9; J: TRBJ2-5; size: many; D: NA; CDR3: CASSFGQSLETQYF; DNA: TGTGCCAGCAGCTTCGGACAGTCGCTAGAGACCCAGTACTTC
V: TRBV20-1; J: TRBJ1-1; size: many; D: NA; CDR3: CSARVEVNTEAFF; DNA: TGCAGTGCTAGAGTTGAGGTGAACACTGAAGCTTTCTTT
V: TRBV27; J: TRBJ2-3; size: many; D: NA; CDR3: CASSMGRRIPDTQYF; DNA: TGTGCCAGCAGTATGGGCCGGAGGATCCCAGATACGCAGTATTTT
V: TRBV27; J: TRBJ1-1; size: many; D: NA; CDR3: CASIRGTEAFF; DNA: TGTGCCAGTATTCGGGGCACTGAAGCTTTCTTT
V: TRBV12-3/TRBV12-4; J: TRBJ1-1; size: many; D: TRBD1; CDR3: CASTPTGSNTEAFF; DNA: TGTGCCAGCACCCCGACAGGGAGTAACACTGAAGCTTTCTTT
V: TRBV19; J: TRBJ2-7; size: once; D: NA; CDR3: CASSPRRGRTTIGAGNEQYF; DNA: TGTGCCAGTAGTCCCCGGCGGGGTCGGACTACCATTGGGGCGGGGAACGAGCAGTACTTC
V: TRBV7-2; J: TRBJ2-1; size: many; D: NA; CDR3: CASSPTSEEQFF; DNA: TGTGCCAGCAGCCCCACGAGCGAGGAGCAGTTCTTC
V: TRBV9; J: TRBJ1-2; size: NA; D: NA; CDR3: CASSSSGRPNYGYTF; DNA: TGTGCCAGCAGCTCCTCAGGGCGACCTAACTATGGCTACACCTTC
V: TRBV29-1; J: TRBJ1-1; size: many; D: NA; CDR3: CSVENGGLVMNTEAFF; DNA: TGCAGCGTGGAGAATGGGGGGTTAGTCATGAACACTGAAGCTTTCTTT
V: TRBV25-1; J: TRBJ1-2; size: few; D: NA; CDR3: CASSDSPIDGYTF; DNA: TGTGCCAGCAGTGATTCGCCCATCGATGGCTACACCTTC
V: TRBV5-8; J: TRBJ1-2; size: many; D: TRBD1; CDR3: CASSSPGQTIYGYTF; DNA: TGTGCCAGCAGCTCGCCGGGACAGACGATATATGGCTACACCTTC
V: TRBV6-5; J: TRBJ2-1; size: NA; D: TRBD2; CDR3: CASSYEGGEFF; DNA: TGTGCCAGCAGTTACGAGGGAGGGGAGTTCTTC
V: TRBV6-2/TRBV6-3; J: TRBJ2-3; size: few; D: NA; CDR3: CASSYSSRYTQYF; DNA: TGTGCCAGCAGTTACTCCTCCCGGTATACGCAGTATTTT
V: TRBV28; J: TRBJ1-1; size: many; D: NA; CDR3: CASSPLRGRNTEAFF; DNA: TGTGCCAGCAGCCCGCTCCGGGGAAGAAACACTGAAGCTTTCTTT
V: TRBV2; J: TRBJ2-1; size: many; D: TRBD1; CDR3: CASRIDRGSINEQFF; DNA: TGTGCCAGCAGAATCGACAGGGGAAGTATAAATGAGCAGTTCTTC
V: TRBV9; J: TRBJ2-7; size: few; D: TRBD2; CDR3: CASSPRGDYEQYF; DNA: TGTGCCAGCAGCCCCCGGGGGGACTACGAGCAGTACTTC
V: TRBV10-3; J: TRBJ1-1; size: many; D: NA; CDR3: CAISYDTMNTEAFF; DNA: TGTGCCATCAGTTACGACACCATGAACACTGAAGCTTTCTTT
V: TRBV7-8; J: TRBJ2-2; size: few; D: TRBD2; CDR3: CASRQPGLANTGELFF; DNA: TGTGCCAGCAGGCAACCGGGACTAGCGAACACCGGGGAGCTGTTTTTT
V: TRBV30; J: TRBJ2-1; size: many; D: TRBD1; CDR3: CAWTTTGTGLPEQFF; DNA: TGTGCCTGGACCACGACCGGGACAGGGCTTCCGGAGCAGTTCTTC
V: TRBV6-2/TRBV6-3; J: TRBJ1-1; size: many; D: TRBD1; CDR3: CASSRDRGAFF; DNA: TGTGCCAGCAGCCGGGACAGAGGAGCTTTCTTT
V: TRBV28; J: TRBJ1-2; size: many; D: NA; CDR3: CASSLSPLTEYGYTF; DNA: TGTGCCAGCAGTTTATCCCCCCTGACGGAATATGGCTACACCTTC
V: TRBV6-1; J: TRBJ2-2; size: many; D: TRBD2; CDR3: CASRQTSGGAEATGELFF; DNA: TGTGCCAGCAGACAGACTAGCGGGGGGGCCGAGGCCACCGGGGAGCTGTTTTTT